These T cell receptor beta chains were read from a single sample in a study of regulatory T cells in long-lasting Graves disease. TCRdb re-called the multiplex PCR reads with MiXCR, one entry per CDR3 protein. The sample includes about 500,000 distinct CDR3 sequences, about 16% seen only once; the top ten take less than 15%. These same data were also listed under a study on T cells in Graves' hyperthyroidism and ophthalmopathy.

The specimen comprised peripheral blood mononuclear cells (PBMCs), sampled at new diagnosis, from a patient treated with antithyroid drugs. These TCRs come from a middle-aged man with Graves disease. Both conserved end residues are trimmed from each CDR3.

j_call | v_call | cdr3_aa
TRBJ2-6 | TRBV27 | ASSLDSWGSGANVLT
TRBJ2-6 | TRBV7-2 | ASSFTRAGANVLT
TRBJ2-1 | TRBV24-1 | ATSPTGGFEQF
TRBJ2-7 | TRBV5-1 | ASSSLADPYEQY
TRBJ1-1 | TRBV18 | ASSYSGAGTEAF
TRBJ2-7 | TRBV6-2/TRBV6-3 | ASSELRTSTMQY
TRBJ1-1 | TRBV20-1 | SASSAEAF
TRBJ2-4 | TRBV5-1 | ASSLDGSRNIQY
TRBJ2-5 | TRBV7-6 | ASSAPPGTTWTQY
TRBJ1-5 | TRBV18 | ASSSRESNQPQH
TRBJ2-5 | TRBV27 | ASSFLAGIGEETQY
TRBJ1-2 | TRBV12-3/TRBV12-4 | ASRITRSTGYGYT
TRBJ1-1 | TRBV12-3/TRBV12-4 | AGSLATGNTEAF
TRBJ2-1 | TRBV3-1 | ASSPLAGGYVSEQF
TRBJ2-7 | TRBV27 | ASSSGAGYEQY
TRBJ2-3 | TRBV9 | ASSVADSTDTQY
TRBJ1-2 | TRBV10-3 | AISESARVSISYT